This TCR beta chain was captured in a study of T cell responses to AZD1222 COVID-19 vaccine. Overall study results and limits: After two AZD1222 doses, spike-specific TCR breadth and depth rose versus day 0.

Concerning this clone itself: The antigen is not known.

Here immunoSEQ multiplex PCR was the method, and the copy in TCRdb shows in-frame clones only, minus some. The table records 95,000 or so clones, about 89% of them present only once. The CDR3 extends over 15 amino acids. J lost 4 bases, V lost 6 bases, and 10 bases had no gene match. Germline CDR1 reads SNHLY; CDR2 reads FYNNEI. This specimen was peripheral blood, taken on day 0 of AZD1222 vaccination. The sequence derives from an adult in good health. The chain links TRBV2 to TRBJ2-5, with 8 bases matching TRBD2. In DNA, the CDR3 is TGTGCCAGCAGGATGGGGCGGGGGGAGAGAGAGACCCAGTACTTC. This translates into CASRMGRGERETQYF.